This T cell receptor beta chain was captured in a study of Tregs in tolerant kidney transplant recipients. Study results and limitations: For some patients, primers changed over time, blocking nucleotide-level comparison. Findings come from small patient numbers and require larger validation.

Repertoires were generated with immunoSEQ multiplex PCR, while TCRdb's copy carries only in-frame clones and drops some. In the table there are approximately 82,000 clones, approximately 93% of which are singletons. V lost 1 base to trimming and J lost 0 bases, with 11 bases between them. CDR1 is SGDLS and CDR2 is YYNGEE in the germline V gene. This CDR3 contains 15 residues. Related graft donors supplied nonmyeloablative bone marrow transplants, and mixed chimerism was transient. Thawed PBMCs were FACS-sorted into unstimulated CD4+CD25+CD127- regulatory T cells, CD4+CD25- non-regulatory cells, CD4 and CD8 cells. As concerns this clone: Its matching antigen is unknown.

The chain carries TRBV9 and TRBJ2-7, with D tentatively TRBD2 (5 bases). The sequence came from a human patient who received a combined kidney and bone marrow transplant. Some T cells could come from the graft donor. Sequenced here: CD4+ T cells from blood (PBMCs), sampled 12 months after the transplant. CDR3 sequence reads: CASSVRAASSYEQYF. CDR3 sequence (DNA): TGTGCCAGCAGCGTACGAGCGGCGAGCTCCTACGAGCAGTACTTC.